This TCR beta chain was recorded in a study of CD8 T cells in Susac syndrome. Regarding the study as a whole: As the study acknowledged, the number of individuals who were part of its TCR sequencing and HLA analysis was relatively small.

The CDR3 is made up of 13 amino acids. The V end was cut by 3 bases, the J end by 4 bases, with 7 bases between. Germline-derived CDR1 and CDR2 are LGHNT and FRNRAP. Healthy donors served as the controls. They were matched for age and sex. RNA amounts of roughly 0.45 to 1 ug underwent reverse transcription with random hexamers. The authors amplified TCR beta CDR3 across 54 Vbeta and 13 Jbeta using immunoSEQ multiplex PCR. TCRdb used MiXCR to reprocess the immunoSEQ multiplex PCR reads, holding one entry per CDR3 protein. In the table there are under 200,000 distinct CDR3 sequences, about 95% of which are singletons. This clonotype was picked up one time. As yet, its antigen is unknown.

This sequence was found in a human donor in good health. Sequencing used CD4+ T cells from PBMCs. The gene calls are TRBV12-5 and TRBJ1-5; no clear D. In nucleotides, the CDR3 is TGTGCTAGTGGTTTAGACCGAAATCAGCCCCAGCATTTT. The encoded protein is CASGLDRNQPQHF. Full variable domain (remainder filled in from reference TRBV12-5 and TRBJ1-5): DARVTQTPRHKVTEMGQEVTMRCQPILGHNTVFWYRQTMMQGLELLAYFRNRAPLDDSGMPKDRFSAEMPDATLATLKIQPSEPRDSAVYFCASGLDRNQPQHFGDGTRLSIL.